This TCR beta chain was identified during a study of cytomegalovirus exposure and HLA in healthy donors (dated by TCRdb to 2017 to 2019). Turning to the overall study: In an earlier analysis of 587 of the donors, around 290 Gb of sequence data and 100 million or so unique TCR beta sequences from about 180 million T cells were reported. The study profiled the T cell repertoires of about 720 subjects by immunosequencing and related them to cytomegalovirus serostatus. All discovery cohort repertoires had been generated on a single sequencing platform. Both class I and class II loci were covered by HLA typing, at four-digit resolution. Donor age, sex, ethnicity and CMV serostatus were collected together with the repertoire data. Besides the first cohort of around 700 subjects, a separate validation cohort made up of roughly 130 different subjects was used. An early release that covered roughly 600 HLA-typed donors contained approximately 300 gigabases of sequencing data and tens of millions of unique TCR sequences. The number of typed donors differed by locus: about 620-640 for A, B, C, DRB1 and DQB1; 522 for DQA1; some 610 for DPA1; and approximately 450 for DPB1. Roughly 5 DR-DQ haplotypes were handled as single units for association and clustering because linkage in the cohort was strong. An earlier analysis of around 640 of the donors used high-throughput TCR beta sequencing to judge whether each TCR beta V gene segment behaved as functional or pseudogenic. Of the 300 to 500 genotyped donors, 81% were placed in the genetic ancestry cluster associated with self-reported Caucasian donors. To predict cytomegalovirus infection status, the study brought together high-throughput TCR immunosequencing, statistical association of individual TCRs with disease status, and machine learning. Among almost 400 genotyped donors of the cohort, an average of about 240,000 unique TCR beta nucleotide sequences were sequenced per donor, roughly a sixth of them non-productive. In a later genetic analysis, genome-wide SNP genotypes for about three fifths of the 666 donors were used, and that subset was treated as a discovery cohort. The aim of the study was to test whether cataloging public T cell receptors could identify signatures of past pathogen exposure. In a later analysis, previously published TCR beta repertoires from roughly 710 donors were re-analyzed and high-resolution HLA genotyping was added so that TCR occurrence patterns could be studied. Rather than drawing on any new phenotypic data, the later analysis identified candidate immune exposures from TCR beta sequences and the way those sequences occurred across donors.

Trimming costs V 0 bases and J 2 bases, and their ends lie 14 bases apart. Including cysteine and phenylalanine, the CDR3 has 17 amino acids. CDR3 DNA only is kept here, 51 bases in frame from base 1. CDR1 and CDR2 are read off the germline V gene as MGHRA and YSYEKL. The library was prepared using the immunoSEQ multiplex PCR assay. For the multiplex PCR, a mixture combining 60 forward primers for TCR Vbeta segments and 13 reverse primers for TCR Jbeta segments was used. The CDR3 region of rearranged TCR beta genes was amplified from genomic DNA by a multiplex PCR assay. Amplified TCR beta libraries were sequenced as 87-base-pair reads on the Illumina HiSeq System. Under the source paper's analysis protocol: In a later analysis, tens of millions of unique TCR beta chains were counted across the roughly 610 repertoires, and around 11 million of these chains were shared by at least two donors. Raw reads were error-corrected and collapsed into unique sequences with a nearest-neighbor algorithm that merged closely related sequences to remove PCR and sequencing errors. CDR3 sequences were aligned to IMGT reference sequences to assign V, D and J gene segments. For a sequence to be retained, at least a six-nucleotide match to both a V gene segment and a J gene segment was required. A rearrangement was called productive if the CDR3 had no stop codons and remained in frame with V and J, and every other rearrangement was called non-productive. CDR3 was defined according to IMGT convention as the region running from the second conserved V-encoded cysteine to the conserved J-encoded phenylalanine. The earlier analysis of 587 of the donors excluded any sequence lacking an unambiguous match to a single V gene segment. In an earlier analysis of around 600 of the donors, V segments were called functional above 56.7% productive rearrangements and were called segregating when the between-donor standard deviation exceeded 5%. A statistical classification framework was built to diagnose cytomegalovirus status from the catalog of TCR beta chain sequences. In a later analysis, TCR nucleotide sequences were compared against IMGT/GENE-DB human TR gene sequences so that V and J genes could be assigned. The TCRdist pipeline was used in a later analysis to assign CDR3 sequences and most-parsimonious VDJ recombination scenarios. In a later analysis, each TCR beta chain was defined by its CDR3 amino acid sequence together with its V-gene family, and reads lacking a unique V-gene family were excluded. To address suspected cross-contamination and a sequencing artifact, a later analysis removed 450 to 700 highly shared, low-generation-probability nucleotide sequences. In a later analysis, a clonal expansion index was calculated for each public chain from normalized within-repertoire ranks of inferred template counts. In a later analysis, generation probabilities were computed with a VDJ recombination model fitted to out-of-frame rearrangements, and the resulting probabilities were checked against IGoR. In a later analysis, TCR-TCR, TCR-HLA and TCR-CMV co-occurrence was scored with hypergeometric tests, and a repertoire-size bias correction was applied to TCR pairs. To estimate false discovery rates, a later analysis permuted the HLA or CMV assignments 20 times. In a later analysis, co-occurring TCRs were grouped with DBSCAN, and TCRdist sequence similarity was added when clustering was performed within HLA-allele-positive subsets. For co-occurrence clustering, repertoires with fewer than 30,000 or more than 120,000 public chains were excluded, along with about five repertoires with anomalous nucleotide sharing. Not all clones reach the TCRdb copy of this immuneACCESS table, which keeps in-frame sequences only. Checked studies attribute under half of the gap to unresolved V genes and leave the rest unexplained. V, J and clone size are those of that table, while D and trimming were read from the DNA. The sample records about 80,000 clones, around 77% of which are singletons. The ten biggest clones cover less than 25% of the sample.

A word on this clone: It lacks a known antigen. Base qualities are missing; no much larger clone stands one base away.

The cohort comprised around 690 healthy bone marrow donors. All cohort members were sampled while nominally healthy, although unrecorded immune exposures were likely present. The donor tested CMV seropositive, placing the donor among the approximately 310 seropositive members of the cohort. A peripheral blood sample was collected from each donor, and TCR beta sequencing was performed on peripheral blood mononuclear cells. Genomic DNA extraction from the blood cell samples was performed with the Qiagen DNeasy Blood Extraction Kit. The study at large found these results: Roughly uniform sequencing depth across donors was assumed in presence/absence analyses, although this assumption may not hold. A further reported finding was that TCR beta sequences accurately predicted the HLA-A and HLA-B alleles for most subjects in the first cohort. Across donors, most TCR sequences were observed very rarely, whereas some public TCRs were present in many individuals. A total of 164 TCR beta chains were listed by the study as associated with cytomegalovirus. Because HLA typing was missing for some donors at each locus, association tests included only the typed subset. When HLA alleles, especially DR and DQ, strongly co-occurred, attributing TCR associations to individual alleles was difficult. The only immune exposure information available for the cohort was CMV serostatus. A group of highly shared sequence variants was considered likely to be a technical artifact of the sequencing pipeline. Compared with equally common non-associated chains, HLA-associated TCR beta chains in a later analysis were more clonally expanded and had lower generation probabilities. Compared with the 666-donor mean, donors in an Asian-associated ancestry cluster had fewer N-insertions in productive TCRs, according to a later genetic analysis. Cytomegalovirus status was reported to be diagnosed by the classifier with high specificity and sensitivity in both the original and validation cohorts. An association between a missense DCLRE1C variant and V-gene and J-gene trimming of TCR beta chains was found in a later genetic analysis and replicated in an independent cohort. Correlated functional status among segregating V segments might reflect linkage disequilibrium, but an unknown experimental factor could not be ruled out. According to a later analysis, parvovirus B19, influenza, CMV and Epstein-Barr virus appeared linked to several top co-occurrence clusters. The authors suggested that the approach could potentially be extended to other disease states and immunological phenotypes. The earlier analysis of a few hundred of the donors excluded some 15 rarely observed V segments, including chromosome 9 orphons, because counts were too low. Only TCR beta chains were sequenced in this cohort, and the absence of alpha or paired-chain data limited detectable features. A later analysis found that most CMV-associated TCR beta chains appeared HLA-restricted, with HLA associations seemingly driven largely by CMV exposure. At a false discovery rate of 0.05, a later analysis linked 15,000 to 20,000 TCR beta sequences to specific HLA alleles. In vitro tests confirmed that three of the cytomegalovirus-associated TCR beta chains recognize cytomegalovirus antigens. A later analysis found that TCR association rates varied across HLA loci, with DRB1 alleles showing the most associated TCRs and HLA-C alleles the fewest. Some IMGT-functional V segments, including TRBV6-2 and TRBV6-3, could not be told apart with the 87-base-pair reads, so those segments were excluded. Broadly in line with IMGT annotations, most TCR beta V segments showed up in productive rearrangements about 87% or about 30% of the time in an earlier analysis of a few hundred of the donors.

The sequenced material came from PBMCs. The sequence came from a woman aged 40 to 50 in good health and CMV-seropositive. The chain is made from TRBV4-1 and TRBJ2-1, with TRBD1 tentatively as D gene (5 bases match). The sequenced DNA is TGCGCCAGCAGCCAAGATTTAGTAGGCAGGGCCTACAATGAGCAGTTCTTC. Its protein product is CASSQDLVGRAYNEQFF.